Detailed here is one T cell receptor beta chain. What it binds is not known. Assay used: immunoSEQ multiplex PCR; TCRdb lists only in-frame clones, some missing. The data show 65,000 to 70,000 clones, 75% to 85% seen once. The source of the sample is a study of T cell responses to AZD1222 COVID-19 vaccine. On the study more broadly: Pooling covered second doses at about 4 or about 12 weeks. Study-level points and caveats: Mostly white British, mostly female donors; authors suggested clonal diversity may be underestimated. Targeting of unmutated variant regions was reportedly seen in nearly half of spike-specific TCRs.

This clonotype originated in an adult in good health. The input for sequencing was peripheral blood, taken on day 0 of AZD1222 vaccination.

In DNA form, the CDR3 reads TGTGCCACCAGTGCAAGACAGGGCCTGGGAGAGACCCAGTACTTC. Its translation is CATSARQGLGETQYF. The chain recombines TRBV24-1 with TRBJ2-5; 7 nucleotides align to TRBD1. CDR3 length: 15 amino acids. V lost 5 bases, J lost 4 bases, and 9 bases stayed unmatched. Germline-derived CDR1 and CDR2 are KGHDR and SFDVKD.